This TCR beta chain emerged from a study of blood T cell repertoires in COVID-19. The overall study: Acute and convalescent COVID-19 samples came from the United States, Italy and Spain. PBMCs, B-cell-depleted T cells, or T cells provided the cDNA or gDNA that made up the material.

Everyone who took part was roughly 18 to 89 years old, and they came from 20 to 25 US areas. This CDR3 region has 15 residues. CDR1 and CDR2 (germline): MNHEY, SMNVEV (reference sequence). Trimming cost V 0 bases and J 2 bases, with 10 bases left between them. Some clones are missing from TCRdb's copy, which holds only in-frame ones; the method was immunoSEQ multiplex PCR. The repertoire holds under 350,000 clones, with 70% to 90% as singletons. The chain carries TRBV27 and TRBJ1-2; TRBD1 might be the D (6 bases). The sample taken for sequencing was PBMCs or T cells enriched from blood (not recorded which). This TCR was sampled from a woman aged 40-49 years with acute COVID-19. The CDR3 loop is CASSLSNQGNYGYTF. DNA for the CDR3: TGTGCCAGCAGTTTATCGAACCAGGGGAACTATGGCTACACCTTC.